This TCR beta chain was identified in a study of T cells in Graves' hyperthyroidism and ophthalmopathy. The junction had 10 bases not matched to a gene; V was cut back by 5 bases and J by 2 bases. This CDR3 spans 15 amino acids. The germline gives CDR1 DFQATT, CDR2 SNEGSKA (reference sequence). Amplified TCR beta CDR3 regions came from RNA transcripts. First-round RT-PCR with HTBI primers amplified the TCR CDR3 region. TCRdb redid the calling of the multiplex PCR reads with MiXCR, one entry per CDR3 protein. The sample records approximately 590,000 distinct CDR3 sequences, about a sixth being singletons. Study-level results: The model identified upcoming ophthalmopathy a median around 6 months ahead of onset. A 13 V-J signature model discriminated ophthalmopathy versus stable hyperthyroidism.

In making diagnoses, clinical symptoms, serum thyroxine and TRAb, thyroid ultrasound and orbital computed tomography were all used. In its sample, this clonotype was seen many times. No antigen is known for it. Material for sequencing was blood. The sequence was collected from a woman aged 25 to 45 with Graves' hyperthyroidism. V usage is TRBV20-1 and J usage is TRBJ2-3; 7 nucleotides align to TRBD2. The chain's CDR3 is CSAHLLGGITDTQYF. Here the CDR3 DNA reads TGCAGTGCTCACTTGCTCGGGGGGATCACAGATACGCAGTATTTT.